This T cell receptor beta chain emerged from a study of T cell changes during pregnancy in multiple sclerosis. From germline, CDR1 is SGHRS and CDR2 YFSETQ. With 0 bases removed from V and 7 bases from J, the gap between germline ends came to 5 bases. The CDR3 is 12 amino acids. Produced via immunoSEQ multiplex PCR; TCRdb's table is partial and in-frame only. The sample has approximately 46,000 clones, more than 85% seen once. This clone was counted once. This clonotype originated in a female donor with multiple sclerosis, enrolled in a pregnancy study. The V and J genes are TRBV5-1 and TRBJ1-5; D remains unclear. The sample here was CD8+ T cells from peripheral blood mononuclear cells, taken after pregnancy. The DNA for the CDR3 is TGCGCCAGCAGCTTGGAACAGCAGCCCCAGCATTTT. Its translation is CASSLEQQPQHF.